The following is a TCR beta chain sequence with its context. This sample was taken from a study of blood T cell repertoires in COVID-19. The repertoire was sequenced with immunoSEQ multiplex PCR; TCRdb's copy has only in-frame clones and lacks some. Here the sample spans 200,000 to 300,000 clones, around 85% being singletons. This receptor was identified in a woman in her 30s who had recovered from COVID-19. Sequenced: peripheral blood.

The CDR3: CAISESLGAEKLFF. The CDR3 nucleotides read TGTGCCATCAGTGAGTCTTTGGGCGCCGAAAAACTGTTTTTT. The chain employs TRBV10-3 and TRBJ1-4, with D unclear. Germline-derived CDR1 and CDR2 are ENHRY and SYGVKD. The CDR3 length is 14 residues. Trimming took off 0 bases at V and 8 bases at J, with 10 bases between the two ends.